The next 8 T cell receptor beta chains were all read from a single sample in a study of blood T cell repertoires in COVID-19. The protocol was immunoSEQ multiplex PCR, while the TCRdb copy is restricted to in-frame clones and leaves out a portion. The sample consists of approximately 230,000 clones, around nine tenths of them appearing once. Material: peripheral blood. The receptors shown here come from an elderly man with acute or convalescent COVID-19.

V usage is TRBV6-5 and J usage is TRBJ2-7; D remains unclear. Germline V CDR1 and CDR2: MNHEY, SVGAGI. The V and J ends lost 0 bases and 3 bases respectively, with 6 bases between them. The CDR3 covers 13 residues. As DNA, the CDR3 is TGTGCCAGCAGTTACTCCACATACTACGAGCAGTACTTC. Translated: CASSYSTYYEQYF.

This chain uses TRBV6-5 with TRBJ1-5; D possibly corresponds to TRBD1 (5 bases). The V gene lost 6 bases and the J gene lost 1 base, with 13 bases spanning the gap. Looked up from germline, CDR1 is MNHEY and CDR2 is SVGAGI. The CDR3 spans 15 residues. Here the CDR3 reads CASRGEVVSNQPQHF. CDR3 DNA: TGTGCCAGCAGAGGGGAAGTGGTCAGCAATCAGCCCCAGCATTTT.

The chain joins TRBV28 to TRBJ2-2, with D uncertain. Trimming pared 8 bases from V and 8 bases from J, leaving 18 bases between. The V gene's germline CDR1 is MDHEN and CDR2 SYDVKM. This CDR3 comprises 14 residues. The DNA of the CDR3 is TGTGCCAGCCTCCGGAACCTACGGGTGGGGGAGCTGTTTTTT. As protein: CASLRNLRVGELFF.

V usage is TRBV9 and J usage is TRBJ1-5; TRBD1 might be the D (6 bases). The CDR3 contains 13 residues. Trimming cost V 2 bases and J 7 bases, with 10 bases left between them. In germline, CDR1 is SGDLS, CDR2 YYNGEE. This CDR3 is CASSVTGHQPQHF. CDR3 bases: TGTGCCAGCAGCGTTACAGGGCACCAGCCCCAGCATTTT.

V is TRBV6-5 and J is TRBJ1-2, with TRBD1 matching 8 bases. V gave up 6 bases and J gave up 3 bases; unmatched junction bases: 9. The CDR3 spans 15 residues. Germline-derived CDR1 and CDR2 are MNHEY and SVGAGI. The CDR3 DNA reads as TGTGCCAGCAGCCCCACTGGGACAGGCCACTATGGCTACACCTTC. Its translation: CASSPTGTGHYGYTF.

V and J are TRBV7-3 and TRBJ2-2; 10 bases agree with TRBD2. Losses at the gene ends were 4 bases for V and 7 bases for J; bases not matched to a gene: 6. The CDR3 runs to 15 residues. Germline-derived CDR1 and CDR2 are SGHTA and FQGTGA. Written as DNA, the CDR3 is TGTGCCAGCAGCTCTTTAGCGGGGGGAATCGGGGAGCTGTTTTTT. Translated: CASSSLAGGIGELFF.

The J gene is TRBJ2-7, the V gene TRBV4-3; 8 positions match TRBD1. The CDR3 runs to 16 residues. Germline assignment: CDR1 LGHNA and CDR2 YSLEER. After removal of 1 base from V and 2 bases from J, the junction contained 7 bases not matched to a gene. The CDR3: CASSQGQGTTTYEQYF. The CDR3 bases are TGCGCCAGCAGCCAAGGACAGGGGACGACGACCTACGAGCAGTACTTC.

The chain carries TRBV7-2 and TRBJ1-4; D is perhaps TRBD1 (5 bases). CDR1 and CDR2 from the germline V gene are SGHTA and FQGNSA. V shed 5 bases and J shed 4 bases, with 17 bases lying between them. This CDR3 has 16 residues. CDR3 sequence: CASSPGGAASNEKLFF. DNA of the CDR3: TGTGCCAGCAGCCCGGGCGGGGCAGCGAGTAATGAAAAACTGTTTTTT. The whole variable domain, remainder taken from reference TRBV7-2 and TRBJ1-4, is GAGVSQSPSNKVTEKGKDVELRCDPISGHTALYWYRQSLGQGLEFLIYFQGNSAPDKSGLPSDRFSAERTGGSVSTLTIQRTQQEDSAVYLCASSPGGAASNEKLFFGSGTQLSVL.